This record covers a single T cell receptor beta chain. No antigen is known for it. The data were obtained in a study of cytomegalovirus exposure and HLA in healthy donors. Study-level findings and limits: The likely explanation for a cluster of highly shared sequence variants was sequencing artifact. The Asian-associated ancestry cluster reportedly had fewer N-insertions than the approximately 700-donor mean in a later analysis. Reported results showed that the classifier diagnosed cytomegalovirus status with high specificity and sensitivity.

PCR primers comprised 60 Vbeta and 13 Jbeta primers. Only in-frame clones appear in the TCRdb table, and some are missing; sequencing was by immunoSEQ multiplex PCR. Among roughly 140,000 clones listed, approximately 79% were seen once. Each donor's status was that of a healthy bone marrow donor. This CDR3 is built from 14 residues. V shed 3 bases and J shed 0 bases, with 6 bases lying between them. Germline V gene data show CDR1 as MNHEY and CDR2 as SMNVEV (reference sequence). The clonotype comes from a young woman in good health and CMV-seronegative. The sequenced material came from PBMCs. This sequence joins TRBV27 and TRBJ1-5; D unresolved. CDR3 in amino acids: CASSLRDSNQPQHF. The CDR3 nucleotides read TGTGCCAGCAGTTTGAGGGATAGCAATCAGCCCCAGCATTTT.